This T cell receptor (beta chain) comes out of a study of blood T cell repertoires in COVID-19. About the study: Some COVID-19 samples were acute and others convalescent; all came from the United States, Italy and Spain. The cDNA or gDNA used as material had been derived from T cells, B-cell-depleted T cells, or PBMCs.

The V gene's germline CDR1 is MNHEY and CDR2 SVGEGT. The CDR3 length is 13 residues. The J segment lost 7 bases and the V segment lost 5 bases, leaving 3 bases of the junction unmatched. Original methodology: Researchers report that nucleated cell counts were estimated from reference gene primer amplification. Sequenced by immunoSEQ multiplex PCR; TCRdb stores in-frame clones only, minus some. Clone size and the V and J calls come from that table; the DNA yielded D and trimming. The sample has roughly 14,000 clones, around 90% seen once. V is TRBV6-2 or TRBV6-3 and J is TRBJ1-5, with 9 bases lining up with TRBD1. What was sequenced was peripheral blood. The TCR was taken from a human donor in a cohort sampled during active COVID-19. This chain's CDR3 is CASSRTGEQPQHF. CDR3 nucleotides: TGTGCCAGCAGTCGGACAGGGGAGCAGCCCCAGCATTTT.